This TCR beta chain was identified in a study of blood T cell repertoires in COVID-19 (dated by TCRdb to the early 2020s). Broadly, across the study: Samples covering the acute and convalescent phases of COVID-19 were provided by collaborators in the United States, Italy and Spain. A de-identified subject ID, COVID-19 status, age in years and sex were almost always included in the sample metadata. Where available, HLA class I and class II types were obtained from metadata supplied by the sample provider rather than from assay-based typing. The samples were drawn from two sources: the first 160 participants of the ongoing ImmuneRACE study, and about 1,300 subjects contributed by 6 global collaborators. The material from the prospective study consisted of cDNA or gDNA derived from T cells, B-cell-depleted T cells, or PBMCs. The dataset comprised deeply sampled blood TCRbeta repertoires from subjects exposed to, actively infected with, or recovered from COVID-19. The repertoires were made available in a free public database intended to serve as a resource for research on the immune response to SARS-CoV-2.

With regard to this clone: The antigen it binds to is not known. Base qualities are not at hand, and no much larger clone is one base apart.

CDR1 is given as SGHVS and CDR2 as FQNEAQ, both from the germline V gene. The CDR3 spans 15 residues, from the cysteine through the phenylalanine. The sequence is cut down to CDR3 DNA, 45 bases in frame from base 1. Trimming accounts for 4 bases at V and 10 bases at J, while the number of junction bases matched to no gene is 7. Enrolling through a virtual design, the prospective study's participants ranged in age from about 18 to 100 years and lived across roughly 23 United States geographic areas. In the prospective study, participants were assigned to cohorts based on the clinical history participants reported in a screening survey and a study questionnaire. Mobile phlebotomists in the prospective study collected whole blood, serum and a nasopharyngeal or oropharyngeal swab from every participant. Additional blood draws and questionnaires over an approximately 2-month period could optionally be provided by prospective study participants. Blood samples from the prospective study were shipped frozen or at room temperature prior to DNA extraction.

The immunoSEQ Assay, a bias-controlled multiplex PCR, was used to amplify TCRbeta CDR3 regions from genomic DNA. In the paper's pipeline: The number of nucleated cells in each sample was estimated by amplification of reference gene primers within the assay. To quantify the absolute abundance of each unique TCRbeta CDR3 rearrangement, sequence reads were collapsed and filtered. For each sample, productive Simpson clonality was calculated as the square root of Simpson's diversity index across productive rearrangements. TCRdb's version of the immuneACCESS table is confined to in-frame rearrangements and falls short of the full clone set. An unresolved V gene accounts for under half of the shortfall where checked; the remainder is of unknown origin. The DNA was the basis for D and trimming; V, J and clone size are from that table. The table for this sample lists almost 250,000 clones; over 75% of them were counted only once. Around 9.8% of the sample comes from the top ten.

What the authors observed across the whole study: The amount of clinical and demographic metadata varied by source and participant and was provided uncurated.

This TCR was recovered from a woman aged 45-65 years with acute COVID-19. The specimen was PBMCs or T cells enriched from blood (not recorded which). This sequence uses TRBV7-8 and TRBJ2-2; 12 junctional bases match TRBD2. The nucleotide sequence is TGTGCCAGCAGCTCTAGCGGGGGGGCCGTAGTGGAGCTGTTTTTT. It translates as CASSSSGGAVVELFF. Where the CDR3 stops, the reference TRBV7-8 and TRBJ2-2 genes take over; the full variable domain is GAGVSQSPRYKVAKRGQDVALRCDPISGHVSLFWYQQALGQGPEFLTYFQNEAQLDKSGLPSDRFFAERPEGSVSTLKIQRTQQEDSAVYLCASSSSGGAVVELFFGEGSRLTVL.